Here is one T cell receptor (beta chain) with its context. Its specificity is not known. Between the trimmed V and J ends, which lost 5 bases and 3 bases, there was a span of 18 bases. CDR3 size: 15 residues. The germline CDR1 and CDR2 sequences are SGHRS and YFSETQ. This sample was included in a study of T-cell memory formation after mild COVID-19. Overall study findings and caveats: Whether day 37 second-wave clones are SARS-CoV-2-specific was not confirmed. Clones that got smaller from day 15 to 85 had even CD4/CD8, while clones growing later tipped toward CD4+. Contracting CD8+ clones were enriched in EMRA, CD4+ mainly in CM and EM.

A 5'RACE reaction primed in the constant segment made cDNA libraries of TCR alpha and TCR beta, and these carried sample barcodes and UMIs. Using its own MiXCR run on the 5' RACE reads, TCRdb lists one record per CDR3 protein. The sample has under 400,000 distinct CDR3 sequences, under 25% seen once; the top ten hold around 13%. This chain joins TRBV5-1 and TRBJ2-7; D gene uncertain. The source of this sequence is an adult woman who had mild COVID-19 (a few samples of this study predate the infection). Cell type and time point are not known. Sample: PBMCs or a T cell subset sorted from them (not recorded which). This CDR3 is CASSATGQAYYEQYF. CDR3 bases: TGCGCCAGCAGTGCAACCGGCCAAGCCTACTACGAGCAGTACTTC.